This entry lists 27 T cell receptor beta chains sequenced from one sample in a study of regulatory T cells. These receptors lack a known antigen. Amplification used 52 TRBV primers and 13 TRBJ primers. Measured with immunoSEQ multiplex PCR; TCRdb has only the in-frame clones, and not every one. The data contain more than 5,000 clones, approximately 90% of them singletons. General study points: Compared with autologous conventional CD4+ cells and control regulatory cells, CD3G-deficient regulatory T cells showed reduced diversity.

Sequencing was carried out using CD4+ Tregs sorted from blood. These receptor sequences come from a person aged 18-35 years with CD3G deficiency.

The chain employs TRBV5-3 and TRBJ2-1; TRBD1 agrees at 10 bases. TRBV5-3 is treated as an ORF (open reading frame) with a function not yet certain. Unmatched junction bases numbered 1, after V lost 1 base and J lost 6 bases. The CDR3 is made up of 14 amino acids. This CDR3 reads CARSLRDRGNEQFF. The CDR3 nucleotides are TGTGCCAGAAGCTTGCGGGACAGGGGCAATGAGCAGTTCTTC.

This rearrangement joins TRBV6-1 to TRBJ1-2; D perhaps matches TRBD1 (5 bases). V lost 7 bases and J 3 bases, leaving 15 bases between the germline ends. The length of the CDR3 is 14 residues. From germline, CDR1 is MNHNS and CDR2 SASEGT. CDR3 sequence (DNA): TGTGCCAGCACCCCCGGAGGGGACGACTATGGCTACACCTTC. Translating it yields CASTPGGDDYGYTF.

The chain carries TRBV7-9 and TRBJ2-1; 12 bases agree with TRBD2. In germline, CDR1 is SEHNR, CDR2 FQNEAQ (reference sequence). The CDR3 has 16 amino acids. Trimming removed 3 bases from V and 12 bases from J; junction bases left unmatched: 12. CDR3 region: CASSFTSGGPPKAQFF. The CDR3 DNA sequence: TGTGCCAGCAGCTTTACTAGCGGGGGGCCCCCAAAAGCGCAGTTCTTC. The full variable domain, rest sourced from reference TRBV7-9 and TRBJ2-1, is DTGVSQNPRHKITKRGQNVTFRCDPISEHNRLYWYRQTLGQGPEFLTYFQNEAQLEKSRLLSDRFSAERPKGSFSTLEIQRTEQGDSAMYLCASSFTSGGPPKAQFFGPGTRLTVL.

The V and J genes are TRBV5-1 and TRBJ2-2; D is perhaps TRBD1 or TRBD2 (5 bases each). The V end lost 4 bases, the J end lost 6 bases, and 13 bases lay between the germline ends. Germline assignment: CDR1 SGHRS and CDR2 YFSETQ. The CDR3 totals 14 residues. The CDR3 protein is CASSPGRTAGELFF. The CDR3 nucleotides are TGCGCCAGCAGCCCGGGACGAACTGCCGGGGAGCTGTTTTTT. Full variable domain (rest looked up from reference TRBV5-1 and TRBJ2-2): KAGVTQTPRYLIKTRGQQVTLSCSPISGHRSVSWYQQTPGQGLQFLFEYFSETQRNKGNFPGRFSGRQFSNSRSEMNVSTLELGDSALYLCASSPGRTAGELFFGEGSRLTVL.

In this sample, this clone turned up a few times. The chain combines TRBV28 with TRBJ2-1, with TRBD2 matching over 15 bases. V lost 6 bases, J lost 5 bases, and 5 bases stayed unmatched. The germline V gene has CDR1 MDHEN and CDR2 SYDVKM. This CDR3 has 16 amino acids. In DNA, the CDR3 is TGTGCCAGCAGGCGGGGACTAGCGGGAGGTCACAATGAGCAGTTCTTC. Protein product: CASRRGLAGGHNEQFF.

The table lists this clone with a count of one. The chain employs TRBV5-1 and TRBJ2-7; TRBD2 might be the D (6 bases). V was pared by 4 bases and J by 6 bases, with 17 bases between. The CDR3 consists of 14 residues. Germline values: CDR1 SGHRS, CDR2 YFSETQ. CDR3 sequence reads: CASSVGTWLAEQYF. CDR3 nucleotides: TGCGCCAGCAGCGTCGGGACTTGGTTGGCCGAGCAGTACTTC.

This clone was counted a few times. The chain carries TRBV10-3 and TRBJ2-7; unclear D gene. CDR3 size: 14 residues. Germline assignment: CDR1 ENHRY and CDR2 SYGVKD. V lost 0 bases to trimming and J lost 2 bases, with 8 bases between them. CDR3 sequence: CAISESPRPYEQYF. In DNA form, the CDR3 reads TGTGCCATCAGTGAGTCGCCCCGACCCTACGAGCAGTACTTC.

The CDR3 DNA follows: TGTGCCAGCAGCGTAGCCGACAGGCTTTATGGCTACACCTTC. This codes for CASSVADRLYGYTF. V and J are TRBV28 and TRBJ1-2; TRBD1 might be the D (6 bases). CDR1 is MDHEN, CDR2 SYDVKM, per germline. The V end was cut by 6 bases, the J end by 5 bases, with 16 bases between. The CDR3 has 14 residues.

The genes are TRBV10-3 and TRBJ2-7, with TRBD2 as a possible D gene (5 bases). V gave up 4 bases and J gave up 6 bases, with 10 bases separating them. CDR3 length: 12 residues. The germline V gene has CDR1 ENHRY and CDR2 SYGVKD. As DNA, the CDR3 is TGTGCCATCAGTGTTAGAGGGAGCGAGCAGTACTTC. It translates to CAISVRGSEQYF.

The chain has TRBV11-2 and TRBJ2-2; 8 nucleotides match TRBD2. There are 16 residues in the CDR3. From germline, CDR1 is SGHAT and CDR2 FQNNGV. V shed 1 base, J shed 6 bases, and the junction held 7 bases outside the gene matches. For the CDR3, the DNA is TGTGCCAGCAGCTTAGCTCGCGGGCGGGGGGCCGGGGAGCTGTTTTTT. This gives the protein CASSLARGRGAGELFF.

The CDR3 loop reads CASSFDGNYYNEQFF. In DNA, the CDR3 is TGTGCCAGCAGCTTTGACGGGAATTACTACAATGAGCAGTTCTTC. The chain combines TRBV11-3 with TRBJ2-1, with D tentatively TRBD2 (5 bases). With 3 bases removed from V and 3 bases from J, the gap between germline ends came to 12 bases. This CDR3 contains 15 residues. In germline, CDR1 is SGHNT, CDR2 YENEEA.

The gene calls are TRBV10-3 and TRBJ2-7; TRBD1 is a possible D gene (5 bases). Trimming removed 2 bases from V and 7 bases from J, with 15 bases in between. Germline CDR1 ENHRY, CDR2 SYGVKD. The CDR3 contains 14 residues. In nucleotides, the CDR3 is TGTGCCATCAGTGAGGGGGCTCATGGTTCGGAGCAGTACTTC. Translated, it gives CAISEGAHGSEQYF.

The chain carries TRBV7-2 and TRBJ2-1; D gene uncertain. Germline V gene data show CDR1 as SGHTA and CDR2 as FQGNSA. Trimming cost V 4 bases and J 9 bases, with 25 bases left between them. The CDR3 sequence is 17 residues long. CDR3 loop: CASSSHPDVAPWSEQFF. DNA of the CDR3: TGTGCCAGCAGCTCGCATCCTGACGTAGCCCCTTGGAGTGAGCAGTTCTTC.

This sequence joins TRBV28 and TRBJ1-4; 9 bases fit TRBD1. The V gene's germline CDR1 is MDHEN and CDR2 SYDVKM. Trimming cost V 3 bases and J 6 bases; bases outside gene matches: 2. CDR3 length: 14 amino acids. The CDR3 sequence is CASSFGTGYEKLFF. The CDR3 coding sequence is TGTGCCAGCAGTTTCGGGACAGGGTATGAAAAACTGTTTTTT.

The gene calls are TRBV5-1 and TRBJ2-4; 10 bases fit TRBD2. Germline V gene sequence: CDR1 SGHRS, CDR2 YFSETQ. After removal of 4 bases from V and 2 bases from J, the junction contained 12 bases not matched to a gene. This CDR3 has 18 residues. The CDR3 bases are TGCGCCAGCAGCGAGGGACACTATAGCGGGAGGACCAAAAACATTCAGTACTTC. Its protein product is CASSEGHYSGRTKNIQYF.

The V call is TRBV7-9, the J call TRBJ2-3, with TRBD2 matching 11 bases. The ends lost 1 base at V and 0 bases at J; junction bases unmatched: 6. The V gene's germline CDR1 is SEHNR and CDR2 FQNEAQ (reference sequence). The CDR3 runs 18 residues. The CDR3, as DNA: TGTGCCAGCAGCTTAGGGGCGACTAGCGGGGATAGCACAGATACGCAGTATTTT. As protein: CASSLGATSGDSTDTQYF.

V is TRBV7-7 and J is TRBJ2-1; a possible D gene is TRBD2 (6 bases). V lost 5 bases and J 5 bases, leaving 19 bases between the germline ends. Germline lookup yields CDR1 SSHAT and CDR2 FNYEAQ (reference sequence). The CDR3 loop spans 16 amino acids. The CDR3 is CASSGPRENDHNEQFF. CDR3 nucleotides: TGTGCCAGCAGCGGCCCTCGGGAGAACGACCACAATGAGCAGTTCTTC.

The rearrangement uses TRBV11-2 and TRBJ1-6; D might be TRBD1 (5 bases). Germline assignment: CDR1 SGHAT and CDR2 FQNNGV. Between the trimmed V and J ends, which lost 3 bases and 0 bases, there was a span of 9 bases. This CDR3 has 16 residues. CDR3 protein: CASSFRGSSYNSPLHF. CDR3 coding DNA: TGTGCCAGCAGCTTTCGGGGGAGCTCCTATAATTCACCCCTCCACTTT. Based on the CDR3 plus reference TRBV11-2 and TRBJ1-6, the full variable domain is EAGVAQSPRYKIIEKRQSVAFWCNPISGHATLYWYQQILGQGPKLLIQFQNNGVVDDSQLPKDRFSAERLKGVDSTLKIQPAKLEDSAVYLCASSFRGSSYNSPLHFGNGTRLTVT.

This rearrangement joins TRBV19 to TRBJ2-6, with D maybe TRBD1 (5 bases). In germline, CDR1 is LNHDA, CDR2 SQIVND (reference sequence). Trimming took off 1 base at V and 3 bases at J, with 10 bases between the two ends. This CDR3 region has 16 residues. The CDR3 nucleotides read TGTGCCAGTAGTATAGTGGGGCCCCTTGGGGCCAACGTCCTGACTTTC. It specifies CASSIVGPLGANVLTF.

The chain recombines TRBV6-1 with TRBJ2-7; D possibly corresponds to TRBD2 (7 bases). CDR1 is MNHNS and CDR2 is SASEGT in the germline V gene. Trimming took off 4 bases at V and 1 base at J, with 14 bases between the two ends. The CDR3 has 15 residues. CDR3 amino acids: CASSGGGYPSYEQYF. The CDR3 DNA follows: TGTGCCAGCAGTGGGGGGGGCTACCCGTCCTACGAGCAGTACTTC.

This clone was observed once. The rearrangement links TRBV28 to TRBJ1-5; D is perhaps TRBD1 (6 bases). Germline V gives CDR1 MDHEN, CDR2 SYDVKM. The CDR3 extends over 15 amino acids. The V end was cut by 4 bases, the J end by 7 bases, with 17 bases between. This chain's CDR3 is CASSSPTGYRQPQHF. In nucleotides, the CDR3 is TGTGCCAGCAGTTCCCCTACAGGGTATAGGCAGCCCCAGCATTTT.

This clone was detected a few times. The chain recombines TRBV6-1 with TRBJ2-7; 9 bases are shared with TRBD2. The CDR3 consists of 15 residues. Germline values: CDR1 MNHNS, CDR2 SASEGT. J gave up 3 bases and V 4 bases, and 7 bases lay outside the gene matches. The CDR3 nucleotides are TGTGCCAGCAGTGTAAGCGGGGGGCCCCACTACGAGCAGTACTTC. Amino acid sequence: CASSVSGGPHYEQYF.

This rearrangement joins TRBV7-9 to TRBJ2-7, with a tentative D call TRBD1 (6 bases). V lost 5 bases, J lost 3 bases, and 14 bases lay in between. The CDR3 spans 14 residues. Per germline, CDR1 SEHNR and CDR2 FQNEAQ (reference sequence). CDR3 residues: CASSPGTGNYEQYF. DNA of the CDR3: TGTGCCAGCAGCCCCGGAACAGGGAACTACGAGCAGTACTTC.

CDR3 coding DNA: TGTGCCAGCAGCTTATTCCCGGGGGGGATCAACACAGATACGCAGTATTTT. The encoded protein is CASSLFPGGINTDTQYF. This sequence joins TRBV7-8 and TRBJ2-3; 8 bases align to TRBD2. The CDR3 is 17 residues long. J lost 2 bases, V lost 2 bases, and 9 bases had no gene match. Germline V gene lookup returns CDR1 SGHVS and CDR2 FQNEAQ.

The chain links TRBV18 to TRBJ2-3, with TRBD2 identical over 10 bases. Germline CDR1 KGHSH, CDR2 LQKENI. The J segment lost 5 bases and the V segment lost 3 bases, leaving 2 bases of the junction unmatched. The CDR3 runs to 14 residues. The chain's CDR3 is CASSPRTSGDTQYF. The CDR3 coding sequence is TGTGCCAGCTCACCGAGGACTAGCGGAGATACGCAGTATTTT.

J is TRBJ2-3 and V is TRBV28; D unresolved. Germline CDR1 is MDHEN and CDR2 is SYDVKM. CDR3 length: 14 amino acids. The V gene lost 2 bases and the J gene lost 6 bases, with 12 bases spanning the gap. In DNA, the CDR3 is TGTGCCAGCAGTTTACTCCAAGAACGGGATACGCAGTATTTT. Translating it yields CASSLLQERDTQYF.

The CDR3 DNA follows: TGCGCCAGCAGCATACAGGGCAGATCCGGAGATACGCAGTATTTT. Translated, it gives CASSIQGRSGDTQYF. The chain recombines TRBV5-1 with TRBJ2-3; D possibly corresponds to TRBD1 (6 bases). Between the trimmed V and J ends, which lost 4 bases and 5 bases, there was a span of 17 bases. Germline V gene lookup returns CDR1 SGHRS and CDR2 YFSETQ. This CDR3 comprises 15 residues.